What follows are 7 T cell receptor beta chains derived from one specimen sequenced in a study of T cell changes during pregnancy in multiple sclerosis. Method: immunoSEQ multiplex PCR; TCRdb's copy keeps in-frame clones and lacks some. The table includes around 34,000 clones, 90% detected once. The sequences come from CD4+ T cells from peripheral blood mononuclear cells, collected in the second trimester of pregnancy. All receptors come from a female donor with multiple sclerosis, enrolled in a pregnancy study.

In DNA form, the CDR3 reads TGTGCCAGCTACACCAGGACTAGTCTCATAGAGACCCAGTACTTC. It specifies CASYTRTSLIETQYF. The chain couples TRBV28 to TRBJ2-5; TRBD2 aligns across 7 bases. Per the germline V gene, CDR1 is MDHEN and CDR2 is SYDVKM. The CDR3 spans 15 residues. V gave up 8 bases and J gave up 4 bases; unmatched junction bases: 13.

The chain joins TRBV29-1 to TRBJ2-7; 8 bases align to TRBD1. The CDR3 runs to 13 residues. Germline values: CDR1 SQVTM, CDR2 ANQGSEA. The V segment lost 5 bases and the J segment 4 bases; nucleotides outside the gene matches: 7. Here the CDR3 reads CSVRTGRSYEQYF. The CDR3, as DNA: TGCAGCGTTCGGACAGGGCGTTCTTACGAGCAGTACTTC.

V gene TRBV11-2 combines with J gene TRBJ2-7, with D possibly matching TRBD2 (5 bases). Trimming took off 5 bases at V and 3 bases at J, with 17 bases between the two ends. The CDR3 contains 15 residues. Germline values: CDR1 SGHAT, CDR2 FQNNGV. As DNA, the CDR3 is TGTGCCAGCAGCCAGCTGAGGGCCCGGAGCTACGAGCAGTACTTC. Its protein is CASSQLRARSYEQYF.

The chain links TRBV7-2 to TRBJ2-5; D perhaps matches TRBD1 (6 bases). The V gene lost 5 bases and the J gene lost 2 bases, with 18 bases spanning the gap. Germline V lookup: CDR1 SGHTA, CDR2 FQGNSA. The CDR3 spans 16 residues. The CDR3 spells CASSLSGAGVQETQYF. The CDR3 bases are TGTGCCAGCAGCCTATCAGGGGCAGGAGTTCAAGAGACCCAGTACTTC. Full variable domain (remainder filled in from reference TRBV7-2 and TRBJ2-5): GAGVSQSPSNKVTEKGKDVELRCDPISGHTALYWYRQSLGQGLEFLIYFQGNSAPDKSGLPSDRFSAERTGGSVSTLTIQRTQQEDSAVYLCASSLSGAGVQETQYFGPGTRLLVL.

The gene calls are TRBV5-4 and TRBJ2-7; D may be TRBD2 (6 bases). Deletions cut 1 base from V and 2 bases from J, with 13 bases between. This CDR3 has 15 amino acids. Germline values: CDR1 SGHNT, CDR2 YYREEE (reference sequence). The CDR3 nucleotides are TGTGCCAGCAGCTTGCAGATGGGGGGAACCTACGAGCAGTACTTC. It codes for CASSLQMGGTYEQYF.

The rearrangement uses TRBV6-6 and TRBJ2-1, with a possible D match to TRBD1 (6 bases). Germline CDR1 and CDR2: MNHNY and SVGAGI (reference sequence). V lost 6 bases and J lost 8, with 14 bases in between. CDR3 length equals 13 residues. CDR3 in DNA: TGTGCCAGCAGATCGACAGGTTTGTATGAGCAGTTCTTC. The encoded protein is CASRSTGLYEQFF.

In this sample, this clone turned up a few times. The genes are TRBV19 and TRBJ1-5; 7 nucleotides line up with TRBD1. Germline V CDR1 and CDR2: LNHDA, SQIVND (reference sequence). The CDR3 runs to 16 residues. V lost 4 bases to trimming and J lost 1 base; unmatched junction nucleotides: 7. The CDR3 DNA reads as TGTGCCAGTAGTAAAAACGGGGGACAGAGCAATCAGCCCCAGCATTTT. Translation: CASSKNGGQSNQPQHF.